The clone carrying this T cell receptor beta chain was observed a few times. Assay used: immunoSEQ multiplex PCR; TCRdb lists only in-frame clones, some missing. Among nearly 1 million clones listed, about 80% were seen once. These data are taken from a study of shared clonotypes between healthy human individuals. The sequencing sample was made of memory CD4+ T cells sorted from blood. Subset defined: CD45RA-negative fraction. This clonotype was obtained from a man younger than 35 in good health.

The CDR3 region is CASSAGTALSEQYF. The DNA for the CDR3 is TGCGCCAGCAGTGCGGGGACAGCCCTAAGTGAGCAGTACTTC. The chain has TRBV10-1 and TRBJ2-7; 7 bases fit TRBD1. Germline V gives CDR1 WNHNN, CDR2 SYGVQD (reference sequence). CDR3 length equals 14 residues. V gave up 4 bases and J gave up 7 bases; unmatched junction bases: 10.